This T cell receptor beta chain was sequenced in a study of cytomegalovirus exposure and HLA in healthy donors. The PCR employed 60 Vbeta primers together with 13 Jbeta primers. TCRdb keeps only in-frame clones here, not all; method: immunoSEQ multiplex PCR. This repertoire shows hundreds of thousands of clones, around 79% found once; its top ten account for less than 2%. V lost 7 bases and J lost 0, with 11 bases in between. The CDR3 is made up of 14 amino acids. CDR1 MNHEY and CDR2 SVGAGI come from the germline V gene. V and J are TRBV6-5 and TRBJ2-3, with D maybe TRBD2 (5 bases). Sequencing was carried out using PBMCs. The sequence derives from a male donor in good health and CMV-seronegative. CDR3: CASTVGLSTDTQYF. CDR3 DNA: TGTGCCAGCACCGTAGGACTTAGCACAGATACGCAGTATTTT.